These 22 T cell receptor beta chains were sequenced from one sample in a study of memory CD4+ T cells and cytomegalovirus serostatus (dated by TCRdb to between 2018 and 2020). Library preparation used the immunoSEQ multiplex PCR assay. Sourced from immuneACCESS, this table was stored by TCRdb with only in-frame sequences that have V and J called. A share of the clones is absent; for the studies checked, an unresolved V gene accounts for under half, and the remainder has no known explanation. This sample gives about 48,000 clones in total; around 80% of them show up just once. About 0.8% of the sample is taken by the ten largest. Single viable CD3+CD4+CD8-CD45RO+ cells were sorted as memory CD4+ T cells on a FACSAria II. The sample was memory CD4+ T cells from blood. These receptors all stem from an adult in good health and CMV-seronegative.

This chain's CDR3 is CASSVAEVLNTEAFF. CDR3 bases: TGTGCCAGCAGCGTAGCTGAGGTGTTGAACACTGAAGCTTTCTTT. The J gene is TRBJ1-1, the V gene TRBV9; no firm D call. The germline V gene encodes CDR1 SGDLS and CDR2 YYNGEE. The CDR3 runs to 15 residues. V was pared by 0 bases and J by 0 bases, with 9 bases between.

This rearrangement joins TRBV5-1 to TRBJ1-1; D unclear. Germline V gives CDR1 SGHRS, CDR2 YFSETQ. The CDR3 spans 13 residues. The V and J ends lost 4 bases and 11 bases respectively, with 18 bases between them. The CDR3 spells CASSDPPPEKAFF. The DNA of the CDR3 is TGCGCCAGCAGCGACCCGCCCCCCGAAAAGGCTTTCTTT.

This clone appeared once. The chain is built from TRBV6-1 and TRBJ1-5; perhaps TRBD1 as D (6 bases). V was clipped by 10 bases and J by 3 bases, with 19 bases between them. This CDR3 has 15 residues. CDR1 MNHNS and CDR2 SASEGT come from the germline V gene. The chain's CDR3 is CANLMGRGDNQPQHF. CDR3 coding DNA: TGTGCCAACTTAATGGGCAGGGGCGACAATCAGCCCCAGCATTTT.

The genes are TRBV5-6 and TRBJ1-1; a possible D gene is TRBD1 (5 bases). CDR1 is SGHDT, CDR2 YYEEEE, per germline. The V end lost 1 base, the J end lost 2 bases, and 9 bases lay between the germline ends. The CDR3 is 14 residues long. CDR3 DNA: TGTGCCAGCAGCTTGTATAGGGGTAACACTGAAGCTTTCTTT. This encodes CASSLYRGNTEAFF.

The genes are TRBV7-8 and TRBJ1-2, with D tentatively TRBD1 (6 bases). This CDR3 contains 14 residues. Deletions cut 2 bases from V and 4 bases from J, with 11 bases between. CDR1 and CDR2 from the germline V gene are SGHVS and FQNEAQ. CDR3 sequence reads: CASSLLSGVYGYTF. DNA of the CDR3: TGTGCCAGCAGCTTATTATCAGGGGTCTATGGCTACACCTTC.

The chain is built from TRBV2 and TRBJ1-2, with TRBD1 matching over 8 bases. The CDR3 runs to 13 residues. J was trimmed by 8 bases and V by 6 bases; bases with no gene match: 8. Per germline, CDR1 SNHLY and CDR2 FYNNEI. Here the CDR3 DNA reads TGTGCCAGCAGCCCCCGCAGGGGGCGAGGCTACACCTTC. It specifies CASSPRRGRGYTF.

This sequence joins TRBV19 and TRBJ1-1; D not resolved. V lost 0 bases, J lost 0 bases, and 5 bases lay in between. This CDR3 comprises 14 residues. CDR1 is LNHDA, CDR2 SQIVND, per germline (reference sequence). The CDR3 loop reads CASSIERMNTEAFF. DNA of the CDR3: TGTGCCAGTAGTATAGAACGGATGAACACTGAAGCTTTCTTT.

The chain uses TRBV28 and TRBJ2-7; TRBD1 matches at 8 bases. J was trimmed by 2 bases and V by 6 bases; bases with no gene match: 6. From germline, CDR1 is MDHEN and CDR2 SYDVKM. This CDR3 region has 14 residues. CDR3 protein: CASRGGQVPYEQYF. CDR3 DNA: TGTGCCAGCAGGGGGGGACAGGTTCCCTACGAGCAGTACTTC.

The genes are TRBV2 and TRBJ2-3; no definite D call. The CDR3 loop spans 16 amino acids. Germline CDR1 is SNHLY and CDR2 is FYNNEI. The V end lost 6 bases, the J end lost 4 bases, and 20 bases lay between the germline ends. The CDR3 DNA sequence: TGTGCCAGCAGGATACAAAGAGTCACTGTGGCAGATACGCAGTATTTT. It translates to CASRIQRVTVADTQYF.

The chain is built from TRBV28 and TRBJ2-5; 10 bases map to TRBD2. This CDR3 is built from 15 residues. Losses at the gene ends were 5 bases for V and 2 bases for J; bases not matched to a gene: 5. From germline, CDR1 is MDHEN and CDR2 SYDVKM. Written as DNA, the CDR3 is TGTGCCAGCAGTCCAAGCGGGAGGGGTCAAGAGACCCAGTACTTC. It is translated as CASSPSGRGQETQYF.

The chain is built from TRBV28 and TRBJ2-1; 9 bases map to TRBD2. The CDR3 contains 16 residues. The V gene end was trimmed by 7 bases and the J gene end by 3 bases; junction bases not matched to a gene: 10. The germline CDR1 and CDR2 sequences are MDHEN and SYDVKM. The CDR3 sequence: CASTTGTSLSYNEQFF. The CDR3 coding sequence is TGTGCCAGCACCACCGGGACTAGCTTAAGCTACAATGAGCAGTTCTTC.

The chain links TRBV6-1 to TRBJ1-5, with D possibly being TRBD1 (5 bases). Trimming left V 8 bases short and J 1 base short, with 12 bases between. The CDR3 is 14 amino acids. The germline gives CDR1 MNHNS, CDR2 SASEGT. The CDR3 region has the DNA TGTGCCAGCCAAGAGCGGGGGAGCAATCAGCCCCAGCATTTT. Amino acids: CASQERGSNQPQHF.

This chain connects TRBV27 to TRBJ1-1; the D gene is possibly TRBD1 (6 bases). The CDR3 sequence is 16 residues long. V lost 6 bases and J 1 base, leaving 18 bases between the germline ends. Germline assignment: CDR1 MNHEY and CDR2 SMNVEV (reference sequence). CDR3 protein: CASSKLQGTANTEAFF. The CDR3, as DNA: TGTGCCAGCAGCAAACTTCAGGGGACGGCGAACACTGAAGCTTTCTTT.

On this clone itself: Additional DNA sequences in this sample encode the identical CDR3. Written as DNA, the CDR3 is TGTGCCAGCAGTGAACCCGGGTATGGCTACACCTTC. It specifies CASSEPGYGYTF. The V call is TRBV6-1, the J call TRBJ1-2; no firm D call. The V gene's germline CDR1 is MNHNS and CDR2 SASEGT. The CDR3 contains 12 residues. Trimming left V 2 bases short and J 5 bases short, with 6 bases between.

This chain joins TRBV4-1 and TRBJ2-5; 7 positions match TRBD2. Germline loops: CDR1 MGHRA, CDR2 YSYEKL. The CDR3 runs 16 residues. The V gene end was trimmed by 1 base and the J gene end by 1 base; junction bases not matched to a gene: 6. The CDR3 protein is CASSQVGAGRQETQYF. CDR3 DNA: TGCGCCAGCAGCCAAGTGGGAGCGGGGCGCCAAGAGACCCAGTACTTC.

The chain combines TRBV5-1 with TRBJ2-3; no definite D call. V was cut by 0 bases and J by 2 bases, with 7 bases left in between. This CDR3 has 14 amino acids. CDR1 and CDR2 (germline): SGHRS, YFSETQ. For the CDR3, the DNA is TGCGCCAGCAGCTTGGAGGGCTCCACAGATACGCAGTATTTT. Its protein product is CASSLEGSTDTQYF. Complete variable domain (other parts from reference TRBV5-1 and TRBJ2-3): KAGVTQTPRYLIKTRGQQVTLSCSPISGHRSVSWYQQTPGQGLQFLFEYFSETQRNKGNFPGRFSGRQFSNSRSEMNVSTLELGDSALYLCASSLEGSTDTQYFGPGTRLTVL.

The chain joins TRBV18 to TRBJ2-7; TRBD2 matches at 12 bases. Germline CDR1 is KGHSH and CDR2 is LQKENI. The ends lost 3 bases at V and 2 bases at J; junction bases unmatched: 14. The CDR3 is made up of 19 amino acids. CDR3: CASSPSLRLAGVYTYEQYF. CDR3 bases: TGTGCCAGCTCACCGTCATTGCGACTAGCGGGAGTGTATACCTACGAGCAGTACTTC.

This sequence joins TRBV10-3 and TRBJ2-7; 7 bases match TRBD1. Germline CDR1 is ENHRY and CDR2 is SYGVKD. V dropped 5 bases and J dropped 6; count of bases not matched to a gene: 7. The CDR3 is made up of 13 amino acids. The CDR3 reads CAISRDSLGEQYF. CDR3 nucleotides: TGTGCCATCAGTCGGGACAGCCTGGGCGAGCAGTACTTC.

V usage is TRBV19 and J usage is TRBJ1-1; no reliable D call. Trimming cost V 1 base and J 5 bases, with 11 bases left between them. Germline-derived CDR1 and CDR2 are LNHDA and SQIVND (reference sequence). The CDR3 loop spans 14 amino acids. CDR3: CASSIGGGRTEAFF. In DNA, the CDR3 is TGTGCCAGTAGTATAGGGGGAGGGAGGACTGAAGCTTTCTTT.

The rearrangement joins TRBV6-6 to TRBJ1-2; TRBD1 might be the D (6 bases). Looked up from germline, CDR1 is MNHNY and CDR2 is SVGAGI (reference sequence). The CDR3 is 15 residues long. V dropped 4 bases and J dropped 4 bases, with 16 bases sitting between them. CDR3 loop: CASSSPQKGGYGYTF. The DNA for the CDR3 is TGTGCCAGCAGTTCACCCCAGAAAGGGGGCTATGGCTACACCTTC.

The V and J genes are TRBV5-1 and TRBJ1-6, with 7 bases that match TRBD1. This CDR3 is built from 13 residues. The J segment lost 7 bases and the V segment lost 5 bases, leaving 3 bases of the junction unmatched. Germline lookup yields CDR1 SGHRS and CDR2 YFSETQ. The CDR3 here is CASSQGENSPLHF. The CDR3 nucleotides are TGCGCCAGCAGTCAGGGGGAAAATTCACCCCTCCACTTT.

The chain employs TRBV5-1 and TRBJ2-3, with TRBD2 identical over 11 bases. J gave up 2 bases and V 4 bases, and 6 bases lay outside the gene matches. The CDR3 consists of 16 residues. Germline lookup yields CDR1 SGHRS and CDR2 YFSETQ. CDR3 residues: CASSPELAGVTDTQYF. The DNA of the CDR3 is TGCGCCAGCAGCCCAGAACTAGCGGGGGTCACAGATACGCAGTATTTT.